This T cell receptor (beta chain) was identified in a study of cytomegalovirus exposure and HLA in healthy donors (dated by TCRdb to about 2017). As for the study more broadly: An earlier analysis of roughly 500 of the donors reported approximately 260 Gb of sequence data and 95 million to 130 million unique TCR beta sequences obtained from about 179 million T cells. Roughly 290 gigabases of sequencing data and approximately 92 million unique TCR sequences made up an early release that covered 640 HLA-typed donors. Among the roughly 400 genotyped donors, around 81% belonged to the genetic ancestry cluster associated with self-reported Caucasian donors. The study aimed to test whether cataloging public T cell receptors could reveal signatures of past pathogen exposure. The T cell repertoires of 550 to 850 subjects were profiled by immunosequencing and related to cytomegalovirus serostatus. Along with the roughly 670-subject first cohort, a separate validation cohort of around 110 different subjects was used. The study combined high-throughput TCR immunosequencing, statistical association of individual TCRs with disease status, and machine learning to predict cytomegalovirus infection status. In a later analysis, previously published TCR beta repertoires from 666 donors were re-analyzed and high-resolution HLA genotyping was added so that TCR occurrence patterns could be studied. Rather than drawing on any new phenotypic data, the later analysis identified candidate immune exposures from TCR beta sequences and the way those sequences occurred across donors. To decide whether each TCR beta V gene segment behaved as functional or pseudogenic, an earlier analysis of fewer than 750 of the donors relied on high-throughput TCR beta sequencing. Donor age, sex, ethnicity and CMV serostatus were collected together with the repertoire data. A later genetic analysis took genome-wide SNP genotypes for 398 of the 666 donors and used that subset as a discovery cohort. Every repertoire in the discovery cohort had been generated on one and the same sequencing platform. Both class I and class II loci were covered by HLA typing, at four-digit resolution. The number of typed donors differed by locus: about 620-640 for A, B, C, DRB1 and DQB1; about 520 for DQA1; around 580 for DPA1; and 400 to 480 for DPB1. Four to six DR-DQ haplotypes were handled as single units for association and clustering, since linkage in the cohort was strong. Across approximately 400 genotyped donors of the cohort, an average of approximately 220,000 unique TCR beta nucleotide sequences per donor were sequenced, and 15% to 20% of those sequences were non-productive.

This clone showed up just once. The antigen this receptor binds is unknown. Per-nucleotide qualities are absent, and no much larger clonotype sits a single base away. Library prep was done by the immunoSEQ multiplex PCR assay. The multiplex PCR relied on a mix of 60 forward primers for TCR Vbeta segments and 13 reverse primers for TCR Jbeta segments. The CDR3 region of rearranged TCR beta genes was amplified from genomic DNA by a multiplex PCR assay. Amplified TCR beta libraries were sequenced as 87-base-pair reads on the Illumina HiSeq System. Regarding the original processing steps: In a later analysis, roughly 80 million unique TCR beta chains were counted across the roughly 610 repertoires, and approximately 9.9 million of these chains were shared by at least two donors. Raw reads were error-corrected and collapsed into unique sequences by a nearest-neighbor algorithm in which closely related sequences were merged to remove PCR and sequencing errors. Alignment of CDR3 sequences to IMGT reference sequences was used to assign V, D and J gene segments. For a sequence to be retained, a match of at least six nucleotides to both a V gene segment and a J gene segment was required. A rearrangement counted as productive if the CDR3 had no stop codons and remained in frame with V and J, and every other rearrangement counted as non-productive. CDR3 was defined according to IMGT convention as the region running from the second conserved V-encoded cysteine to the conserved J-encoded phenylalanine. The earlier analysis of some 580 of the donors excluded any sequence lacking an unambiguous match to a single V gene segment. An earlier analysis of 500 to 600 of the donors classified V segments as functional when productive rearrangements were above 56.7% and as segregating when the standard deviation between donors was above 5%. To diagnose cytomegalovirus status from the catalog of TCR beta chain sequences, a statistical classification framework was built. In a later analysis, TCR nucleotide sequences were compared against IMGT/GENE-DB human TR gene sequences so that V and J genes could be assigned. In a later analysis, CDR3 sequences and most-parsimonious VDJ recombination scenarios were assigned using the TCRdist pipeline. In a later analysis, each TCR beta chain was defined by its CDR3 amino acid sequence together with its V-gene family, and reads lacking a unique V-gene family were excluded. A later analysis removed 550 to 700 highly shared, low-generation-probability nucleotide sequences to deal with suspected cross-contamination and a sequencing artifact. For each public chain, a later analysis derived a clonal expansion index from normalized ranks of inferred template counts within each repertoire. In a later analysis, generation probabilities were computed with a VDJ recombination model fitted to out-of-frame rearrangements, and the resulting probabilities were checked against IGoR. Hypergeometric tests were used in a later analysis to score TCR-TCR, TCR-HLA and TCR-CMV co-occurrence, with a repertoire-size bias correction applied to the TCR pairs. A later analysis estimated false discovery rates by permuting HLA or CMV assignments 20 times. In a later analysis, co-occurring TCRs were grouped using DBSCAN, with TCRdist sequence similarity added in when clustering inside HLA-allele-positive subsets. For co-occurrence clustering, repertoires with fewer than 30,000 or more than 120,000 public chains were excluded, along with four or five repertoires with anomalous nucleotide sharing. Imported from immuneACCESS, the table was reduced by TCRdb to in-frame sequences with V and J called. These copies leave out some clones; in studies compared against another copy, an unresolved V gene accounts for under half, and the cause of the remainder is not known. That table furnishes V, J and clone size, whereas the DNA furnished D and trimming. In this sample the table shows 75,000 to 100,000 clones, about four fifths of which occur a single time. The ten most abundant clones make up 2.5% to 3.5% of the sample.

From its cysteine to its phenylalanine, the CDR3 spans 13 amino acids. Kept here is only the CDR3 DNA, which spans 39 bases and is read in frame from base 1. CDR1 and CDR2 are drawn from the germline V gene (reference sequence): SEHNR, FQNEAQ. V is cut by 4 bases and J by 4 bases, and the space between the germline ends is 7 bases. Broader findings and caveats from the paper: Because counts were too low, about 18 rarely observed V segments, including chromosome 9 orphons, were excluded from the earlier analysis of around 640 of the donors. A cluster of highly shared sequence variants was judged likely to represent a technical artifact of the sequencing pipeline. CMV serostatus was the only immune exposure information available for the cohort. Several of the top co-occurrence clusters appeared to be linked to parvovirus B19, influenza, CMV and Epstein-Barr virus, according to a later analysis. This cohort had only TCR beta chains sequenced, and the lack of alpha or paired-chain data limited which features could be detected. Sequencing depth was assumed to be roughly uniform across donors in the presence/absence analyses, though that assumption may not hold. The 87-base-pair reads could not distinguish some IMGT-functional V segments, including TRBV6-2 and TRBV6-3, so those segments were excluded. Linkage disequilibrium might explain the correlated functional status among segregating V segments, but an unknown experimental factor could not be excluded. A further reported finding was that TCR beta sequences accurately predicted the HLA-A and HLA-B alleles for most subjects in the first cohort. In a later analysis, HLA-associated TCR beta chains were found to be more clonally expanded and to have lower generation probabilities than equally common non-associated chains. A later analysis found that most CMV-associated TCR beta chains appeared HLA-restricted, with HLA associations seemingly driven largely by CMV exposure. An association between a missense DCLRE1C variant and V-gene and J-gene trimming of TCR beta chains was found in a later genetic analysis and replicated in an independent cohort. Because some donors lacked HLA typing at each locus, the association tests relied only on the typed subset. Three of the identified cytomegalovirus-associated TCR beta chains were confirmed in vitro to be specific for cytomegalovirus antigens. According to the authors, the approach could potentially be generalized to other disease states and immunological phenotypes. A later genetic analysis reported fewer N-insertions in productive TCRs among donors in an Asian-associated ancestry cluster than the roughly 700-donor mean. The study listed 150 to 200 TCR beta chains as associated with cytomegalovirus. A later analysis found that TCR association rates varied across HLA loci, with DRB1 alleles showing the most associated TCRs and HLA-C alleles the fewest. In an earlier analysis of about 550 of the donors, most TCR beta V segments were observed in productive rearrangements about 87% or about 30% of the time, broadly matching IMGT annotations. The classifier was reported to diagnose cytomegalovirus status with high specificity and sensitivity in both the original cohort and the validation cohort. Strong co-occurrence of HLA alleles, especially DR and DQ, made assigning TCR associations to individual alleles difficult. Across donors, most TCR sequences were observed very rarely, whereas some public TCRs were present in many individuals. At a false discovery rate of 0.05, a later analysis linked some 18,000 TCR beta sequences to specific HLA alleles.

The cohort comprised 670 or so healthy bone marrow donors. All cohort members were sampled while nominally healthy, although unrecorded immune exposures were likely present. The donor was CMV seropositive and belonged to the group of 250 to 350 seropositive cohort members. A peripheral blood sample was provided by each donor, and peripheral blood mononuclear cells were used for TCR beta sequencing. The Qiagen DNeasy Blood Extraction Kit was used to extract genomic DNA from the blood cell samples. The sequenced material came from PBMCs. The chain is made from TRBV7-9 and TRBJ1-4; a tentative D call is TRBD1 (5 bases match). The receptor was derived from a female donor in good health and CMV-seropositive. The CDR3 sequence is CASSSGNNEKLFF. The DNA is TGTGCCAGCAGCTCAGGGAATAATGAAAAACTGTTTTTT.